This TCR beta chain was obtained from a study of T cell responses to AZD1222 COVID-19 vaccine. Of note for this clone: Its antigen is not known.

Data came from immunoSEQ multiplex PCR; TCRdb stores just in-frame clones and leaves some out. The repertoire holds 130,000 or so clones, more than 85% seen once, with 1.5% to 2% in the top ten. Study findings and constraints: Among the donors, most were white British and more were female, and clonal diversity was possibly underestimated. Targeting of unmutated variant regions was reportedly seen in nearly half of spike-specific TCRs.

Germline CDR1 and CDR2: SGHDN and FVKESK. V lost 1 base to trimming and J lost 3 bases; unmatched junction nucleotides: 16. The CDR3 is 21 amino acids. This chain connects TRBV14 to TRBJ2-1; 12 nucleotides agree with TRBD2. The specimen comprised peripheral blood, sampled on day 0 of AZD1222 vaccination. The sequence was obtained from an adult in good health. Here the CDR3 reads CASSQGVRSTSGGSVYNEQFF. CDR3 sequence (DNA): TGTGCCAGCAGCCAAGGGGTCCGGAGCACTAGCGGGGGGTCGGTCTACAATGAGCAGTTCTTC. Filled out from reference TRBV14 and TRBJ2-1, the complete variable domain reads EAGVTQFPSHSVIEKGQTVTLRCDPISGHDNLYWYRRVMGKEIKFLLHFVKESKQDESGMPNNRFLAERTGGTYSTLKVQPAELEDSGVYFCASSQGVRSTSGGSVYNEQFFGPGTRLTVL.